Sequencing of this T cell receptor beta chain was carried out in a study of T cells after somatic rescue of genetic block. TCRdb keeps only in-frame clones here, not all; method: immunoSEQ multiplex PCR. Of some 67,000 clones detected, around 90% appear once; the ten largest clones hold around 2.8%. This clone was detected only once. This TCR was sampled from a man aged 40-49 years. Sequences were obtained from peripheral blood mononuclear cells (PBMCs).

The CDR3 sequence is CASSQSSTDTQYF. In DNA form, the CDR3 reads TGCGCCAGCAGCCAATCTAGCACAGATACGCAGTATTTT. The chain has TRBV4-1 and TRBJ2-3; D is ambiguous. Trimming removed 2 bases from V and 0 bases from J, with 3 bases in between. From germline, CDR1 is MGHRA and CDR2 YSYEKL. The CDR3 runs 13 residues.